This T cell receptor beta chain stems from a study of blood T cell repertoires in COVID-19. Produced via immunoSEQ multiplex PCR; TCRdb's table is partial and in-frame only. The profile covers 50,000 to 65,000 clones, with roughly 80% appearing a single time and about 16% taken by the ten largest. Trimming took 0 bases from V and 8 from J; bases not matched to a gene: 15. The CDR3 extends over 17 amino acids. Germline V lookup: CDR1 SGHRS, CDR2 YFSETQ. Sequenced input: peripheral blood. The chain links TRBV5-1 to TRBJ1-2; 8 positions agree with TRBD1. The sequence was obtained from a man between 60 and 75 years old with COVID-19, enrolled during active disease. The CDR3 sequence: CASSLAPGGYVFVGYTF. CDR3 nucleotide sequence: TGCGCCAGCAGCTTGGCTCCAGGGGGCTACGTGTTTGTGGGCTACACCTTC. The entire variable domain, with the rest obtained from reference TRBV5-1 and TRBJ1-2, is as follows: KAGVTQTPRYLIKTRGQQVTLSCSPISGHRSVSWYQQTPGQGLQFLFEYFSETQRNKGNFPGRFSGRQFSNSRSEMNVSTLELGDSALYLCASSLAPGGYVFVGYTFGSGTRLTVV.